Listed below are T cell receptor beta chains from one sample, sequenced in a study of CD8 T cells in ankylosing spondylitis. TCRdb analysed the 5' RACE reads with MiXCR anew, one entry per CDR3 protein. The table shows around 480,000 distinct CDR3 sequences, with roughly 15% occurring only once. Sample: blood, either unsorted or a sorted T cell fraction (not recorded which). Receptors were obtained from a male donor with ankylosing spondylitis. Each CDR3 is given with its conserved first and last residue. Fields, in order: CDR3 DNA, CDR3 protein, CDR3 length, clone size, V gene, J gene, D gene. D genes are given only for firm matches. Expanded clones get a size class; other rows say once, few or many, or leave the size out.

CDR3nt: TGCAGCGGGGTCGGGGGCACGCATGGCTACACCTTC
CDR3aa: CSGVGGTHGYTF
len: 12
abundance: -
v_gene: TRBV29-1
j_gene: TRBJ1-2
d_gene: -

CDR3nt: TGTGCCAGCACTCTCACAGATACGCAGTATTTT
CDR3aa: CASTLTDTQYF
len: 11
abundance: -
v_gene: TRBV2
j_gene: TRBJ2-3
d_gene: -

CDR3nt: TGTGCCAGCAGTTACTCGATTGTGGCAGATACGCAGTATTTT
CDR3aa: CASSYSIVADTQYF
len: 14
abundance: few
v_gene: TRBV6-5
j_gene: TRBJ2-3
d_gene: -

CDR3nt: TGCGCCAGCAGCTTGGAGGGGGCAGGTGGGGCCAACGTCCTGACTTTC
CDR3aa: CASSLEGAGGANVLTF
len: 16
abundance: few
v_gene: TRBV5-1
j_gene: TRBJ2-6
d_gene: TRBD1

CDR3nt: TGTGCCAGCAGCCAAGTTTTGGGAGGGGTCTATGGCTACACCTTC
CDR3aa: CASSQVLGGVYGYTF
len: 15
abundance: few
v_gene: TRBV4-2
j_gene: TRBJ1-2
d_gene: -

CDR3nt: TGTGCCAGCAGCCAAGATGGGGGCCCCGGCAGCTACACCTTC
CDR3aa: CASSQDGGPGSYTF
len: 14
abundance: few
v_gene: TRBV3-1
j_gene: TRBJ1-2
d_gene: -

CDR3nt: TGTGCCAGCAGTTTGAGGAGGGGAACCTACGAGCAGTACTTC
CDR3aa: CASSLRRGTYEQYF
len: 14
abundance: -
v_gene: TRBV12-3/TRBV12-4
j_gene: TRBJ2-7
d_gene: -

CDR3nt: TGCGCCAGCAGCCTGGCAGGGCGAGGCACCGGGGAGCTGTTTTTT
CDR3aa: CASSLAGRGTGELFF
len: 15
abundance: -
v_gene: TRBV5-1
j_gene: TRBJ2-2
d_gene: -

CDR3nt: TGTGCCAGCAGCTTGCCGGCAGAAAAGCAGTTCTTC
CDR3aa: CASSLPAEKQFF
len: 12
abundance: -
v_gene: TRBV5-6
j_gene: TRBJ2-1
d_gene: -

CDR3nt: TGCAGTGCGCCTCGGACTAACTCCTACGAGCAGTACTTC
CDR3aa: CSAPRTNSYEQYF
len: 13
abundance: -
v_gene: TRBV20-1
j_gene: TRBJ2-7
d_gene: -

CDR3nt: TGTGCCAGCAGCTCGATAGCCAGGGCGAGAGACAGGGGAAAGATCTTC
CDR3aa: CASSSIARARDRGKIF
len: 16
abundance: -
v_gene: TRBV11-2
j_gene: TRBJ2-1
d_gene: TRBD1

CDR3nt: TGTGCCAGTGCCCCGGGCTACTACAATGAGCAGTTCTTC
CDR3aa: CASAPGYYNEQFF
len: 13
abundance: few
v_gene: TRBV19
j_gene: TRBJ2-1
d_gene: -

CDR3nt: TGCGCCAGCAGCGTCTTACCGGGACTAGCGACCGGGGAGCTGTTTTTT
CDR3aa: CASSVLPGLATGELFF
len: 16
abundance: -
v_gene: TRBV5-1
j_gene: TRBJ2-2
d_gene: TRBD2

CDR3nt: TGTGCCAGCAATTTGGGTCCAGGGGTGGAGACCCAGTACTTC
CDR3aa: CASNLGPGVETQYF
len: 14
abundance: few
v_gene: TRBV6-5
j_gene: TRBJ2-5
d_gene: -

CDR3nt: TGTGCCAGCAGCTACCAGTCCAGGACAGGGGGCCGAGGCTACACCTTC
CDR3aa: CASSYQSRTGGRGYTF
len: 16
abundance: few
v_gene: TRBV6-5
j_gene: TRBJ1-2
d_gene: TRBD1

CDR3nt: TGTGCCACCAGCAGAGATAACGGCCAGCCCCAGCATTTT
CDR3aa: CATSRDNGQPQHF
len: 13
abundance: -
v_gene: TRBV15
j_gene: TRBJ1-5
d_gene: -

CDR3nt: TGTGCCAGCAGTTACGACCGCTATGGCTACACCTTC
CDR3aa: CASSYDRYGYTF
len: 12
abundance: -
v_gene: TRBV6-5
j_gene: TRBJ1-2
d_gene: -

CDR3nt: TGTGCCAGCAGCTTAATATCTGGCAGGGCGGTAGGAGTGAATGAGCAGTTCTTC
CDR3aa: CASSLISGRAVGVNEQFF
len: 18
abundance: -
v_gene: TRBV7-8
j_gene: TRBJ2-1
d_gene: -

CDR3nt: TGCGCCAGCGCAGGGGCCCCGAACTCTATGAACACTGAAGCTTTCTTT
CDR3aa: CASAGAPNSMNTEAFF
len: 16
abundance: -
v_gene: TRBV5-1
j_gene: TRBJ1-1
d_gene: -

CDR3nt: TGTGCCAGCAGCCCGATCCCTGAGGGGCCCTTATATTTT
CDR3aa: CASSPIPEGPLYF
len: 13
abundance: -
v_gene: TRBV2
j_gene: TRBJ1-3
d_gene: -

CDR3nt: TGTGCCAGCAGCCAAGCGGGGTTTGGCGAGACCCAGTACTTC
CDR3aa: CASSQAGFGETQYF
len: 14
abundance: -
v_gene: TRBV3-1
j_gene: TRBJ2-5
d_gene: -

CDR3nt: TGTGCCAGCAGCCAAAATCAGGGCACAGATACGCAGTATTTT
CDR3aa: CASSQNQGTDTQYF
len: 14
abundance: -
v_gene: TRBV3-1
j_gene: TRBJ2-3
d_gene: -

CDR3nt: TGTGCCAGCAGCTTAGGTGCCAGGGGGGATTCAAGGACCATATATTTT
CDR3aa: CASSLGARGDSRTIYF
len: 16
abundance: few
v_gene: TRBV7-6
j_gene: TRBJ1-3
d_gene: TRBD1

CDR3nt: TGTGCCAGCAGCGACCGGCCCTCTGGGGCCAACGTCCTGACTTTC
CDR3aa: CASSDRPSGANVLTF
len: 15
abundance: few
v_gene: TRBV9
j_gene: TRBJ2-6
d_gene: -

CDR3nt: TGCAGTGCCCGTGGGGTGGCTAGCGGTTCCTACGAGCAGTACTTC
CDR3aa: CSARGVASGSYEQYF
len: 15
abundance: few
v_gene: TRBV20-1
j_gene: TRBJ2-7
d_gene: TRBD2

CDR3nt: TGTGCCAGCAGCCCTCTAGGGGAGGGCCCTCACGAGCAGTACTTC
CDR3aa: CASSPLGEGPHEQYF
len: 15
abundance: -
v_gene: TRBV7-9
j_gene: TRBJ2-7
d_gene: TRBD2

CDR3nt: TGCGCCAGCAGCCGAGCAGGAAACACCGGGGAGCTGTTTTTT
CDR3aa: CASSRAGNTGELFF
len: 14
abundance: few
v_gene: TRBV4-1
j_gene: TRBJ2-2
d_gene: -

CDR3nt: TGTGCCATCAGGGGAGACAGGCAGCCCCAGCATTTT
CDR3aa: CAIRGDRQPQHF
len: 12
abundance: few
v_gene: TRBV10-3
j_gene: TRBJ1-5
d_gene: -

CDR3nt: TGCAGCGTTGCTAGCGGGGCTAATGAGCAGTTCTTC
CDR3aa: CSVASGANEQFF
len: 12
abundance: few
v_gene: TRBV29-1
j_gene: TRBJ2-1
d_gene: TRBD2

CDR3nt: TGTGCCAGCAGCCAAGGGACAGGGTTTTTTCAAGAGACCCAGTACTTC
CDR3aa: CASSQGTGFFQETQYF
len: 16
abundance: -
v_gene: TRBV11-3
j_gene: TRBJ2-5
d_gene: TRBD1

CDR3nt: TGTGCCAGCAGCGGATTCAGGGGGCGCGACGAGCAGTACTTC
CDR3aa: CASSGFRGRDEQYF
len: 14
abundance: -
v_gene: TRBV9
j_gene: TRBJ2-7
d_gene: TRBD1

CDR3nt: TGCGCCAGCAGCTCGTTGGGACCGCAAGAGACCCAGTACTTC
CDR3aa: CASSSLGPQETQYF
len: 14
abundance: -
v_gene: TRBV5-1
j_gene: TRBJ2-5
d_gene: -

CDR3nt: TGTGCCAGCAGCCAATTTCTTGGGGAGGTCAATCAGCCCCAGCATTTT
CDR3aa: CASSQFLGEVNQPQHF
len: 16
abundance: many
v_gene: TRBV16
j_gene: TRBJ1-5
d_gene: -

CDR3nt: TGCAGCGTTGATGGGACAGGGACCTACGAGCAGTACTTC
CDR3aa: CSVDGTGTYEQYF
len: 13
abundance: -
v_gene: TRBV29-1
j_gene: TRBJ2-7
d_gene: TRBD1

CDR3nt: TGCAGCGCCTCGCCGGGACTAGCGGAGTCGAACGAGCAGTACTTC
CDR3aa: CSASPGLAESNEQYF
len: 15
abundance: -
v_gene: TRBV20-1
j_gene: TRBJ2-7
d_gene: TRBD2

CDR3nt: TGTGCCACCGGGACTAGCGGGACCCGCGGGGAGCTGTTTTTT
CDR3aa: CATGTSGTRGELFF
len: 14
abundance: -
v_gene: TRBV10-3
j_gene: TRBJ2-2
d_gene: TRBD2

CDR3nt: TGCAGCGTTGGACCGACGGTTGGAAACACCATATATTTT
CDR3aa: CSVGPTVGNTIYF
len: 13
abundance: -
v_gene: TRBV29-1
j_gene: TRBJ1-3
d_gene: -

CDR3nt: TGTGCCAGCTCCTCGGGACAGCGCCTGAACACTGAAGCTTTCTTT
CDR3aa: CASSSGQRLNTEAFF
len: 15
abundance: -
v_gene: TRBV18
j_gene: TRBJ1-1
d_gene: TRBD1

CDR3nt: TGTGCCAGCAGTTTATTCCGCCCCGGGGGGGCTTCCCCTGGTGGCTACACCTTC
CDR3aa: CASSLFRPGGASPGGYTF
len: 18
abundance: -
v_gene: TRBV27
j_gene: TRBJ1-2
d_gene: -

CDR3nt: TGTGCTAGTGGGCCCGGGACCATCAATGAGCAGTTCTTC
CDR3aa: CASGPGTINEQFF
len: 13
abundance: few
v_gene: TRBV12-5
j_gene: TRBJ2-1
d_gene: -

CDR3nt: TGTGCCAGCAGAGGGGCAGGGGGGAATGGCTACACCTTC
CDR3aa: CASRGAGGNGYTF
len: 13
abundance: few
v_gene: TRBV27
j_gene: TRBJ1-2
d_gene: TRBD1

CDR3nt: TGCAGCCTTCAAAGGGGGACAGGCTCATGGGGGAATGAGCAGTTCTTC
CDR3aa: CSLQRGTGSWGNEQFF
len: 16
abundance: few
v_gene: TRBV29-1
j_gene: TRBJ2-1
d_gene: TRBD1

CDR3nt: TGCAGTGCTCCGCGAGGGGAGCGGGGGGGCGGAGAGACCCAGTACTTC
CDR3aa: CSAPRGERGGGETQYF
len: 16
abundance: few
v_gene: TRBV20-1
j_gene: TRBJ2-5
d_gene: TRBD2

CDR3nt: TGTGCCAGCATTAGCGGGTTAGCCAAAAACATTCAGTACTTC
CDR3aa: CASISGLAKNIQYF
len: 14
abundance: few
v_gene: TRBV2
j_gene: TRBJ2-4
d_gene: TRBD2

CDR3nt: TGTGCCAGCAGACTAGGGACAGGGGCGGGCTACACCTTC
CDR3aa: CASRLGTGAGYTF
len: 13
abundance: -
v_gene: TRBV7-2
j_gene: TRBJ1-2
d_gene: TRBD1

CDR3nt: TGTGCCAGCAGACCTGGTATGAACTATGGCTACACCTTC
CDR3aa: CASRPGMNYGYTF
len: 13
abundance: few
v_gene: TRBV5-4
j_gene: TRBJ1-2
d_gene: -

CDR3nt: TGTGCCAGCAGTTCTCCCGGGACAGCTAACACTGAAGCTTTCTTT
CDR3aa: CASSSPGTANTEAFF
len: 15
abundance: few
v_gene: TRBV28
j_gene: TRBJ1-1
d_gene: TRBD1

CDR3nt: TGCGCCAGCAGCTCTTCCAAGACAGGCAGCTCCTACGAGCAGTACTTC
CDR3aa: CASSSSKTGSSYEQYF
len: 16
abundance: -
v_gene: TRBV5-1
j_gene: TRBJ2-7
d_gene: -

CDR3nt: TGTGCCAGCAGTGGGGACGGGGGAGCAGTTTATGGCTACACCTTC
CDR3aa: CASSGDGGAVYGYTF
len: 15
abundance: few
v_gene: TRBV25-1
j_gene: TRBJ1-2
d_gene: -

CDR3nt: TGTGCCAGCAGCCAAGAGGTGGGGCGGGAGGGATACAATGAGCAGTTCTTC
CDR3aa: CASSQEVGREGYNEQFF
len: 17
abundance: many
v_gene: TRBV4-2
j_gene: TRBJ2-1
d_gene: TRBD2

CDR3nt: TGCGCCAGCAGCCCTGGCCCTAGCGGGGGGGGAGAGACCCAGTACTTC
CDR3aa: CASSPGPSGGGETQYF
len: 16
abundance: -
v_gene: TRBV5-1
j_gene: TRBJ2-5
d_gene: TRBD2

CDR3nt: TGTGCCAGCAGCACCCCGGGACTATTGAGCTCCTACAATGAGCAGTTCTTC
CDR3aa: CASSTPGLLSSYNEQFF
len: 17
abundance: many
v_gene: TRBV5-4
j_gene: TRBJ2-1
d_gene: TRBD2

CDR3nt: TGTGCCAGCAGTTACCAAAAAGGGGGCTACCAAGAGACCCAGTACTTC
CDR3aa: CASSYQKGGYQETQYF
len: 16
abundance: few
v_gene: TRBV6-2/TRBV6-3
j_gene: TRBJ2-5
d_gene: TRBD1

CDR3nt: TGCAGCGCCGGGGAGGGGGACACTGAAGCTTTCTTT
CDR3aa: CSAGEGDTEAFF
len: 12
abundance: few
v_gene: TRBV29-1
j_gene: TRBJ1-1
d_gene: -

CDR3nt: TGTGCCAGCAGCCAAGAAGGGGAACTAGCGGGGGGCCGGGGGACCCAGTACTTC
CDR3aa: CASSQEGELAGGRGTQYF
len: 18
abundance: -
v_gene: TRBV3-1
j_gene: TRBJ2-5
d_gene: TRBD2